The 16 T cell receptor beta chains below were found in one sample sequenced in a study of OX40 agonist ivuxolimab in advanced cancers. Using immunoSEQ multiplex PCR, the repertoire was profiled, and TCRdb retains in-frame clones only, with some absent. The table shows 65,000 to 85,000 clones, with more than 80% occurring only once. The sample in question was CD4+ or CD8+ T cells sorted from blood, obtained in a trial of the OX40 agonist ivuxolimab. The receptors come from an adult with an advanced solid tumor such as melanoma, head and neck, liver or kidney cancer.

The chain carries TRBV12-2 and TRBJ1-1; no check of the table's D call, TRBD1, against the DNA was made. TRBV12-2 is a recognized pseudogene. The CDR3 is 14 residues long. DNA of the CDR3: TGTGCAAGTCGCCGAACCAGGGTGGTCACTGAAGCTTTCTTT. It yields the protein CASRRTRVVTEAFF.

This chain links TRBV5-6 with TRBJ1-2, with D hard to call. The germline gives CDR1 SGHDT, CDR2 YYEEEE. CDR3 size: 12 residues. The V end lost 2 bases, the J end lost 3 bases, and 5 bases lay between the germline ends. The CDR3 DNA is TGTGCCAGCAGCTTAATGGACTATGGCTACACCTTC. Residues: CASSLMDYGYTF. Based on the CDR3 plus reference TRBV5-6 and TRBJ1-2, the full variable domain is DAGVTQSPTHLIKTRGQQVTLRCSPKSGHDTVSWYQQALGQGPQFIFQYYEEEERQRGNFPDRFSGHQFPNYSSELNVNALLLGDSALYLCASSLMDYGYTFGSGTRLTVV.

This clone has just a few counts. V gene TRBV2 combines with J gene TRBJ1-6; D is ambiguous. Germline CDR1 is SNHLY and CDR2 is FYNNEI. Between the trimmed V and J ends, which lost 10 bases and 9 bases, there was a span of 13 bases. The CDR3 length is 12 residues. CDR3: CATTQYGSPLHF. The DNA for the CDR3 is TGTGCCACTACTCAGTACGGTTCACCCCTCCACTTT.

The V call is TRBV6-5, the J call TRBJ2-7; 7 nucleotides agree with TRBD1. Germline lookup yields CDR1 MNHEY and CDR2 SVGAGI. The CDR3 sequence is 14 residues long. With 6 bases clipped from V and 3 bases from J, the junction kept 8 bases outside the gene matches. The CDR3 bases are TGTGCCAGCAGCGGGACACAGGGGATCTACGAGCAGTACTTC. Its translation is CASSGTQGIYEQYF.

This clone has just one count. The chain recombines TRBV10-3 with TRBJ1-1; no clear D gene. Germline values: CDR1 ENHRY, CDR2 SYGVKD. Trimming pared 0 bases from V and 1 base from J, leaving 6 bases between. The CDR3 extends over 14 amino acids. The CDR3 loop is CAISESVGNTEAFF. The CDR3 nucleotides are TGTGCCATCAGTGAGTCGGTAGGGAACACTGAAGCTTTCTTT.

The rearrangement links TRBV7-2 to TRBJ1-2; 7 bases map to TRBD1. The CDR3 has 16 amino acids. Germline V lookup: CDR1 SGHTA, CDR2 FQGNSA. Germline trimming cut 4 bases from V and 4 bases from J; bases unmatched to any gene: 12. The CDR3 region has the DNA TGTGCCAGCAGCTGGAGGGACAGCCGTTTAGGCTATGGCTACACCTTC. It specifies CASSWRDSRLGYGYTF. The whole variable domain, filled in from reference TRBV7-2 and TRBJ1-2, reads GAGVSQSPSNKVTEKGKDVELRCDPISGHTALYWYRQSLGQGLEFLIYFQGNSAPDKSGLPSDRFSAERTGGSVSTLTIQRTQQEDSAVYLCASSWRDSRLGYGYTFGSGTRLTVV.

The chain joins TRBV11-1 to TRBJ2-5; no clear D. The J call may be in error: the DNA end matches TRBJ2-7 better. The CDR3 spans 14 residues. Germline lookup yields CDR1 SGHAT and CDR2 FQDESV (reference sequence). In DNA, the CDR3 is TGTGCCAGCAGCTTTGGCAGGACGCCCTACGAGCAGTACTTC. Amino acid sequence: CASSFGRTPYEQYF.

This clone was detected only a few times. The J gene is TRBJ1-2, the V gene TRBV6-4; D unresolved. CDR3 size: 15 residues. Germline lookup yields CDR1 MRHNA and CDR2 SNTAGT. The germline V and J ends were trimmed by 2 bases and 7 bases, with 17 bases remaining between them. CDR3 sequence reads: CASSDTDTATGGYTF. The CDR3 region has the DNA TGTGCCAGCAGTGACACCGACACTGCCACGGGTGGCTACACCTTC.

CDR3 residues: CAALPGQGRETQYF. The CDR3 DNA is TGCGCCGCACTCCCGGGACAGGGTAGAGAGACCCAGTACTTC. The chain is built from TRBV5-1 and TRBJ2-5; 9 bases map to TRBD1. Trimming at V came to 10 bases and at J to 4 bases, leaving 11 bases not matched to a gene. Germline V gene data show CDR1 as SGHRS and CDR2 as YFSETQ. This CDR3 contains 14 residues.

V is TRBV7-9 and J is TRBJ2-7; D is undetermined. Between the trimmed V and J ends, which lost 5 bases and 0 bases, there was a span of 11 bases. CDR3 size: 14 residues. Germline loops: CDR1 SEHNR, CDR2 FQNEAQ (reference sequence). In DNA, the CDR3 is TGTGCCAGCAGCCCTCGGGTGAACTCCTACGAGCAGTACTTC. Protein: CASSPRVNSYEQYF. The whole variable domain, filled in from reference TRBV7-9 and TRBJ2-7, reads DTGVSQNPRHKITKRGQNVTFRCDPISEHNRLYWYRQTLGQGPEFLTYFQNEAQLEKSRLLSDRFSAERPKGSFSTLEIQRTEQGDSAMYLCASSPRVNSYEQYFGPGTRLTVT.

This sequence joins TRBV7-2 and TRBJ1-2, with 8 nucleotides matching TRBD1. CDR1 is SGHTA and CDR2 is FQGNSA in the germline V gene. The ends lost 5 bases at V and 0 bases at J; junction bases unmatched: 14. This CDR3 is built from 18 residues. The CDR3: CASSLSPWTGQANYGYTF. CDR3 DNA sequence: TGTGCCAGCAGCCTCTCCCCCTGGACGGGACAGGCTAACTATGGCTACACCTTC. The full variable domain, completed using reference TRBV7-2 and TRBJ1-2, is GAGVSQSPSNKVTEKGKDVELRCDPISGHTALYWYRQSLGQGLEFLIYFQGNSAPDKSGLPSDRFSAERTGGSVSTLTIQRTQQEDSAVYLCASSLSPWTGQANYGYTFGSGTRLTVV.

The chain couples TRBV7-9 to TRBJ2-7; a possible D gene is TRBD1 (6 bases). The germline CDR1 and CDR2 sequences are SEHNR and FQNEAQ (reference sequence). The CDR3 runs 14 residues. V shed 5 bases and J shed 4 bases, with 15 bases lying between them. The CDR3 DNA is TGTGCCAGCAGCGTATTGGGACATTCGTACGAGCAGTACTTC. Translation gives CASSVLGHSYEQYF. The full variable domain, with the rest looked up from reference TRBV7-9 and TRBJ2-7, is DTGVSQNPRHKITKRGQNVTFRCDPISEHNRLYWYRQTLGQGPEFLTYFQNEAQLEKSRLLSDRFSAERPKGSFSTLEIQRTEQGDSAMYLCASSVLGHSYEQYFGPGTRLTVT.

The chain links TRBV18 to TRBJ1-1, with D perhaps TRBD1 (5 bases). CDR1 is KGHSH, CDR2 LQKENI, per germline. V lost 2 bases to trimming and J lost 4 bases, with 17 bases between them. This CDR3 spans 16 amino acids. In DNA, the CDR3 is TGTGCCAGCTCACCATTTACGTTAGGGGATGGCACTGAAGCTTTCTTT. Translating it yields CASSPFTLGDGTEAFF.

This chain joins TRBV9 and TRBJ2-5, with 10 bases fitting TRBD1. This CDR3 has 15 residues. The V gene end was trimmed by 3 bases and the J gene end by 4 bases; junction bases not matched to a gene: 6. The germline gives CDR1 SGDLS, CDR2 YYNGEE. CDR3 coding DNA: TGTGCCAGCAGCGATAGACAGGGGGCTTCAGAGACCCAGTACTTC. It encodes CASSDRQGASETQYF. The whole variable domain, filled in from reference TRBV9 and TRBJ2-5, reads DSGVTQTPKHLITATGQRVTLRCSPRSGDLSVYWYQQSLDQGLQFLIQYYNGEERAKGNILERFSAQQFPDLHSELNLSSLELGDSALYFCASSDRQGASETQYFGPGTRLLVL.

This chain links TRBV18 with TRBJ1-2; D is undetermined. The CDR3 totals 14 residues. CDR1 and CDR2 (germline): KGHSH, LQKENI. Trimming shortened V by 2 bases and J by 2 bases, and 9 bases separated the two germline ends. In DNA, the CDR3 is TGTGCCAGCTCACCAGGACGTCAGAACTATGGCTACACCTTC. This codes for CASSPGRQNYGYTF.

This sequence joins TRBV6-1 and TRBJ1-5; D gene ambiguous. The CDR3 totals 13 residues. The V gene lost 3 bases and the J gene lost 0 bases, with 3 bases spanning the gap. Germline V lookup: CDR1 MNHNS, CDR2 SASEGT. For the CDR3, the DNA is TGTGCCAGCAGTGATAGTAGCAATCAGCCCCAGCATTTT. This translates into CASSDSSNQPQHF.